This T cell receptor (beta chain) is drawn from a study of blood T cells in healthy people across ages. The use of a sample-barcoded 5' primer and a J-beta primer mix characterized a second PCR of roughly 6 to 11 cycles. TCRdb recomputed calls from the 5' RACE reads with MiXCR, one row per CDR3 protein. Seen here are 1.5 million to 1.8 million distinct CDR3 sequences, under 55% observed once, and the top ten hold approximately 4%. The CDR3 length is 13 residues. Germline CDR1 reads DFQATT; CDR2 reads SNEGSKA (reference sequence). V lost 4 bases and J lost 2, with 11 bases in between. The genes are TRBV20-1 and TRBJ1-2; no reliable D call. Sequenced sample: blood. This TCR came from a woman younger than 30 in good health. The CDR3 DNA reads as TGCAGTGCTATAACCAGCTCAAACTATGGCTACACCTTC. Translated: CSAITSSNYGYTF.